These T cell receptor beta chains were read from a single sample in a study of blood T cells in healthy people across ages. TCRdb fed the 5' RACE reads into MiXCR, producing one record per CDR3 protein. The sample has approximately 780,000 distinct CDR3 sequences; approximately 24% are singletons. These data were likewise used in another study, on T cells of mothers and their children.

The sample comprised blood. The source is a boy aged 5-17 years in good health. CDR3s include the opening cysteine and the closing phenylalanine or tryptophan. The order of the fields is V gene, J gene, CDR3 protein.

>TRBV27|TRBJ1-3
CASSLQEIDSGNTIYF
>TRBV20-1|TRBJ1-2
CSATRDLGEGYTF
>TRBV28|TRBJ2-5
CASSSTKETQYF
>TRBV7-2|TRBJ2-5
CASSYTSGSGRETQYF
>TRBV13|TRBJ2-3
CASSPPTGEKGDTQYF
>TRBV13|TRBJ1-2
CVSSQTPGQGGYGYTF
>TRBV27|TRBJ1-1
CASSLIGTGGDTEAFF
>TRBV3-1|NA
CAEPPGRYEQYF
>TRBV20-1|TRBJ2-5
CSARAGTSGGGETQYF
>TRBV7-8|NA
CASSSVVGGLGEQYF
>TRBV15|NA
CATSRGEGVVNEQFF
>TRBV12-3/TRBV12-4|TRBJ1-2
CASSLAGVSHPYGYTF
>TRBV5-1|TRBJ2-1
CASSLVGDPYNEQFF
>TRBV24-1|TRBJ1-2
CAASQDNYGYTF
>TRBV29-1|TRBJ1-5
CSVSQEVGNQPQHF
>TRBV27|TRBJ1-5
CASSRLGGSNQPQHF
>TRBV9|TRBJ2-7
CASSVAASGDYEQYF
>TRBV20-1|TRBJ2-2
CSAADPGQGDTGELFF
>TRBV30|TRBJ1-6
CAWSSGDNSPLHF
>TRBV4-2|TRBJ1-5
CASSQVQGGNQPQHF
>TRBV5-1|TRBJ1-4
CASSLAGAGKEKLFF
>TRBV2|TRBJ2-3
CASSDMYTDTQYF